This T cell receptor beta chain is drawn from a study of blood T cell repertoires in COVID-19. Looking at the study overall: Sample material is recorded as cDNA or gDNA derived from T cells, B-cell-depleted T cells, or PBMCs.

Per the original methods: Estimates of nucleated cell counts were drawn from the amplification of reference gene primers. Method: immunoSEQ multiplex PCR; TCRdb's copy keeps in-frame clones and lacks some. The DNA gave D and trimming, while V, J and clone size come from that table. The sample holds over 200,000 clones, roughly 90% seen once. The V gene's germline CDR1 is LNHDA and CDR2 SQIVND (reference sequence). The CDR3 runs to 17 residues. V lost 5 bases, J lost 5 bases, and 22 bases lay in between. The sequence came from a man between 60 and 70 years old who had recovered from COVID-19. The J gene is TRBJ2-1, the V gene TRBV19, with D perhaps TRBD2 (7 bases). Specimen: peripheral blood. The CDR3 DNA follows: TGTGCCAGTAGTCACGGGGGGCCGGGACTATCCAACAATGAGCAGTTCTTC. It is translated as CASSHGGPGLSNNEQFF.